The sequence of this T cell receptor (beta chain) was determined in a study of CD8+CD57+ T cells in acquired aplastic anemia. Study as a whole: The average read count for CD4+ cells in healthy donors was 10 million to 11 million.

TCR beta VDJ and CDR3 were profiled, and genomic DNA was the template. TCRdb reprocessed the reads via MiXCR and lists one record per CDR3 protein. The sample records some 220,000 distinct CDR3 sequences, almost 35% being singletons. A few counts support this clonotype. The antigen is undetermined. Germline CDR1 MNHEY, CDR2 SMNVEV (reference sequence). Trimming stripped 2 bases from V and 1 base from J, with 7 bases between. This CDR3 region has 14 residues. Points from the study as a whole: There were twenty-nine CD8+ CDR3 sequences that occurred in both patients and controls.

Sequencing input: sorted CD4+, CD8+, or CD8+CD57+ T cells (not recorded which) from PBMCs. The V and J genes are TRBV27 and TRBJ2-3; unclear D gene. The source of this sequence is a human donor in good health, serving as a control. The CDR3 loop is CASSLVFGTDTQYF. In DNA form, the CDR3 reads TGTGCCAGCAGTTTAGTCTTTGGCACAGATACGCAGTATTTT.